This is a list of T cell receptor beta chains from one sample in a study of blood T cell repertoires in COVID-19. Clones were read by immunoSEQ multiplex PCR, and TCRdb kept only the in-frame ones, dropping some. This sample has 60,000 to 65,000 clones, with roughly 80% found just once. The sample comprised peripheral blood. These receptors all come from a man between 60 and 70 years old with acute or convalescent COVID-19. Each CDR3 is given with its conserved first and last residue. The D gene is left open where the match is weak. Size is omitted from some rows. Given values are once, few, many or a class for expanded clones.

TRBV11-2	.	TRBJ2-1	17	once	TGTGCCAGCAGCTTAATCTTCGAGGGTCCGAAGGGAAGCGAGCAGTTCTTC	CASSLIFEGPKGSEQFF
TRBV11-2	.	TRBJ1-3	15	.	TGTGCCAGCAGCCCGTACAGGGTAGCAGGAAACACCATATATTTT	CASSPYRVAGNTIYF
TRBV4-1	.	TRBJ2-2	16	.	TGCGCCAGCAGCCATATAGCGAACGCGAACACCGGGGAGCTGTTTTTT	CASSHIANANTGELFF
TRBV27	TRBD1	TRBJ1-2	14	.	TGTGCCAGCAGAAACAGGGGGCAAAACTATGGCTACACCTTC	CASRNRGQNYGYTF
TRBV7-2	TRBD2	TRBJ2-7	13	.	TGTGCCAGCAGCTTCCCCGGGACTACTCCTAGGAACTTC	CASSFPGTTPRNF
TRBV5-1	.	TRBJ2-1	16	.	TGCGCCAGCAGCTTGGCCTGGGACTGGCGGAGCTATGAGCAGTTCTTC	CASSLAWDWRSYEQFF
TRBV28	TRBD2	TRBJ2-2	15	.	TGTGCCAGCAGTTCCCTAGCGGGAGCAACCGGGGAGCTGTTTTTT	CASSSLAGATGELFF
TRBV27	TRBD2	TRBJ2-1	16	.	TGTGCCAGCAGTTTATTGCTAGCGGGAGGGCCGAGTGAGCAGTTCTTC	CASSLLLAGGPSEQFF
TRBV27	.	TRBJ2-1	15	.	TGTGCCAGCAGTTTACTAGGGGGCTCCTACAATGAGCAGTTCTTC	CASSLLGGSYNEQFF
TRBV9	TRBD1	TRBJ1-5	15	.	TGTGCCAGCAGCGTAAACCCCACAGGGGGTCAGCCCCAGCATTTT	CASSVNPTGGQPQHF
TRBV4-2	TRBD1	TRBJ1-1	15	.	TGTGCCAGCAGCCGGGGACAGCTGGACGACACTGAAGCTTTCTTT	CASSRGQLDDTEAFF
TRBV13	TRBD2	TRBJ2-3	15	few	TGTGCCAGCACCGTGTGGCGGGAGGCAACAGATACGCAGTATTTT	CASTVWREATDTQYF
TRBV11-2	.	TRBJ1-1	13	.	TGTGCCAGCAGCCGACAGAGCAACACTGAAGCTTTCTTT	CASSRQSNTEAFF
TRBV18	.	TRBJ2-6	13	.	TGTGCCAGCTCACCCGCTGGGGCCAACGTCCTGACTTTC	CASSPAGANVLTF
TRBV28	TRBD2	TRBJ2-1	21	.	TGTGCCAGCAGTTTAGGGGACAGAGCGATGGGACTAGCGGGAACCTACAATGAGCAGTTCTTC	CASSLGDRAMGLAGTYNEQFF
TRBV2	TRBD2	TRBJ2-7	17	.	TGTGCCAGCAGTGAATCGACTAGCGGGATGTCGGGATACGAGCAGTACTTC	CASSESTSGMSGYEQYF
TRBV7-3	TRBD2	TRBJ2-3	14	few	TGTGCCAGCAGTTTTCTAGCGGACACAGATACGCAGTATTTT	CASSFLADTDTQYF
TRBV3-1/TRBV3-2	TRBD1	TRBJ1-1	13	.	TGTGCCAGCAGCCCACAGGGGTACACTGAAGCTTTCTTT	CASSPQGYTEAFF
TRBV29-1	.	TRBJ1-1	11	.	TGCAGCGGGAGAATGAACACTGAAGCTTTCTTT	CSGRMNTEAFF
TRBV24-1	TRBD2	TRBJ2-1	16	few	TGTGCCACCAGTGATCCAAGCGGGACCGCCTACAATGAGCAGTTCTTC	CATSDPSGTAYNEQFF
TRBV29-1	.	TRBJ2-2	13	once	TGCAGCGCCTCGGACAGCGACACCGGGGAGCTGTTTTTT	CSASDSDTGELFF
TRBV24-1	.	TRBJ2-2	18	once	TGTGCCACCAGTGATCCCACCGAGGCTACATTGAACACCGGGGAGCTGTTTTTT	CATSDPTEATLNTGELFF
TRBV7-9	.	TRBJ2-2	16	.	TGTGCCAGCAGCTTACGGTTAGCACCCGGTCCCGGGGAGCTGTTTTTT	CASSLRLAPGPGELFF
TRBV7-2	TRBD2	TRBJ2-7	17	.	TGTGCCAGCAGCTATGATGGGGGGACTAGCGGACTCTACGAGCAGTACTTC	CASSYDGGTSGLYEQYF
TRBV20-1	TRBD2	TRBJ2-1	14	.	TGCAGTGCTCGTGGAGTCGCGGGAGGCTATGAGCAGTTCTTC	CSARGVAGGYEQFF
TRBV28	.	TRBJ1-2	13	.	TGTGCCAGCAGTACCCTGGGACTGGGCGGCTACACCTTC	CASSTLGLGGYTF
TRBV5-1	.	TRBJ2-7	14	.	TGCGCCAGCAGCGTTAGCGGAAGCTCCTACGAGCAGTACTTC	CASSVSGSSYEQYF
TRBV30	.	TRBJ2-5	14	.	TGTGCCTGGGGTGAAGGGGCACCGCAAGAGACCCAGTACTTC	CAWGEGAPQETQYF
TRBV28	TRBD1	TRBJ1-4	15	.	TGTGCCAGCAGGGGGTTCCGGGACAGATATGAAAAACTGTTTTTT	CASRGFRDRYEKLFF
TRBV7-9	.	TRBJ1-1	14	.	TGTGCCAGCAGCTTCTTACAGGGAAGCACTGAAGCTTTCTTT	CASSFLQGSTEAFF